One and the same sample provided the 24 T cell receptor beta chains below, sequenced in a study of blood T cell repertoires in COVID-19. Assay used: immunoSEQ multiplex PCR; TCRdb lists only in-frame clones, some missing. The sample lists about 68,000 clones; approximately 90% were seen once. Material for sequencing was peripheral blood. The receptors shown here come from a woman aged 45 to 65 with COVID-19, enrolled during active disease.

CDR3 sequence (DNA): TGCGCCAGCAGCTTTGGACTAGCGGGAGGCCTCGGATACGAGCAGTACTTC. Protein sequence: CASSFGLAGGLGYEQYF. The chain uses TRBV5-1 and TRBJ2-7, with TRBD2 matching over 14 bases. With 2 bases clipped from V and 4 bases from J, the junction kept 8 bases outside the gene matches. Germline V gives CDR1 SGHRS, CDR2 YFSETQ. CDR3 size: 17 residues.

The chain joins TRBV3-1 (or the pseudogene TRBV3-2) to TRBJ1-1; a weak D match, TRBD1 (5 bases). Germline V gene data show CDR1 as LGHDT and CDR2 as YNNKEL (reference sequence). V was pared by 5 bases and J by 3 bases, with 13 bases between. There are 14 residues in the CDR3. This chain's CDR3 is CASSVRGAHTEAFF. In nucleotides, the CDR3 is TGTGCCAGCAGCGTACGCGGGGCTCACACTGAAGCTTTCTTT.

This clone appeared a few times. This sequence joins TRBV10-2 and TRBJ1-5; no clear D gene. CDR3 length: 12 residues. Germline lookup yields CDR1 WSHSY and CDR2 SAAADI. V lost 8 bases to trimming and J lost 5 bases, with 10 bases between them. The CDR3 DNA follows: TGCGCCAGCGGAGCCCTAGATCAGCCCCAGCATTTT. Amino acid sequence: CASGALDQPQHF.

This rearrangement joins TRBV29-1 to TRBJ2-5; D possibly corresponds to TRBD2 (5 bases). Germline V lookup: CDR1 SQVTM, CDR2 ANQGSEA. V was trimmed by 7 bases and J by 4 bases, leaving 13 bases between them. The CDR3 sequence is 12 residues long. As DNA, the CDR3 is TGCAGCGCCCTCCCCGGAGGAGAGACCCAGTACTTC. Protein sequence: CSALPGGETQYF.

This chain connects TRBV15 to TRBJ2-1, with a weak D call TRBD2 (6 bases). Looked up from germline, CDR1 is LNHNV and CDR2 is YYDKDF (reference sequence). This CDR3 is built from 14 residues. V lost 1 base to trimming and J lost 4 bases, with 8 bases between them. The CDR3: CATSRAGVYNEQFF. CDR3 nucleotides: TGTGCCACCAGCAGAGCGGGAGTTTACAATGAGCAGTTCTTC.

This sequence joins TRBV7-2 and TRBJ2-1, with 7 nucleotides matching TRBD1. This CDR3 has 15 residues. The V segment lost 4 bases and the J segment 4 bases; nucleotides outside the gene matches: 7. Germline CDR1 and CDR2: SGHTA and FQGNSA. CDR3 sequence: CASSSSGTAYNEQFF. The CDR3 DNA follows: TGTGCCAGCAGCTCCTCCGGGACAGCGTACAATGAGCAGTTCTTC.

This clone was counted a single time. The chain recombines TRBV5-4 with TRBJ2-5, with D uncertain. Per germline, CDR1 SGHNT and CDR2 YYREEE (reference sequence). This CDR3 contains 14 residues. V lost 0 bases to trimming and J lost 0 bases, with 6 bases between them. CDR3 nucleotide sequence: TGTGCCAGCAGCTTGGGCAGAAACCAAGAGACCCAGTACTTC. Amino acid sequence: CASSLGRNQETQYF.

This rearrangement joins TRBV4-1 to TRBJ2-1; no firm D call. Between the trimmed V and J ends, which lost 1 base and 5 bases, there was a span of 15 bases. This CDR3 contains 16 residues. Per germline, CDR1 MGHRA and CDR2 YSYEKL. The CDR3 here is CASSQVPKTEDNEQFF. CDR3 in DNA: TGCGCCAGCAGCCAAGTTCCCAAGACTGAAGACAATGAGCAGTTCTTC.

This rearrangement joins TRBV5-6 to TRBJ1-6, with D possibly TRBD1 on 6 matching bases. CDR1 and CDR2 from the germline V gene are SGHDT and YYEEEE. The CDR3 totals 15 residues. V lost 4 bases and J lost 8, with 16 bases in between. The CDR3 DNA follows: TGTGCCAGCAGCCCAATCACAGGGTTGGATTCACCCCTCCACTTT. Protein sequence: CASSPITGLDSPLHF.

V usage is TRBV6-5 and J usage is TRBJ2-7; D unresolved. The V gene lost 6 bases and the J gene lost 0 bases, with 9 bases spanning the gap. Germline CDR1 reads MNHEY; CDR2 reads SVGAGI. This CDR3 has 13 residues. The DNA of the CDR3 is TGTGCCAGCAGCCTCACTTCCTCCTACGAGCAGTACTTC. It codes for CASSLTSSYEQYF.

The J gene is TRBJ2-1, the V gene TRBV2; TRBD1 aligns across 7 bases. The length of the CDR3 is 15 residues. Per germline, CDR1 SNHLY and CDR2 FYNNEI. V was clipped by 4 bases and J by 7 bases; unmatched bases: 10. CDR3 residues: CASSGGTAIRNEQFF. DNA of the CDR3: TGTGCCAGCAGTGGGGGGACAGCGATTAGGAATGAGCAGTTCTTC.

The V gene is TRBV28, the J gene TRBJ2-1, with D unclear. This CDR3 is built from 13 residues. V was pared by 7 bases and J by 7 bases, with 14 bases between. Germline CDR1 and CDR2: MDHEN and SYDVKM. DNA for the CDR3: TGTGCCAGCATATCGGTTATGAGGAATGAGCAGTTCTTC. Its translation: CASISVMRNEQFF.

This CDR3 is CASSRDRKGGEYF. Here the CDR3 DNA reads TGTGCCAGCAGTAGGGACAGGAAGGGGGGAGAGTACTTC. The V call is TRBV12-3 or TRBV12-4, the J call TRBJ2-7; TRBD1 matches 8 bases. V was clipped by 5 bases and J by 11 bases; unmatched bases: 11. This CDR3 region has 13 residues.

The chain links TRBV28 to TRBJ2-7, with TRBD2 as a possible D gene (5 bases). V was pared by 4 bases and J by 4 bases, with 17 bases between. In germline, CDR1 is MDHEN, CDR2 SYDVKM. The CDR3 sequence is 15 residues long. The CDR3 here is CASSSPLGVIYEQYF. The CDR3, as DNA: TGTGCCAGCAGTTCCCCCCTCGGGGTTATTTACGAGCAGTACTTC.

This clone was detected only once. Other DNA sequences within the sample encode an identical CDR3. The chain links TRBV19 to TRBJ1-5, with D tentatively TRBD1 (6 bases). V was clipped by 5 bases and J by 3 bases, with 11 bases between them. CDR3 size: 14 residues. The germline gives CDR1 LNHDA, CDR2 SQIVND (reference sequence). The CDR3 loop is CASSSQGFNQPQHF. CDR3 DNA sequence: TGTGCCAGTAGTTCACAGGGTTTCAATCAGCCCCAGCATTTT.

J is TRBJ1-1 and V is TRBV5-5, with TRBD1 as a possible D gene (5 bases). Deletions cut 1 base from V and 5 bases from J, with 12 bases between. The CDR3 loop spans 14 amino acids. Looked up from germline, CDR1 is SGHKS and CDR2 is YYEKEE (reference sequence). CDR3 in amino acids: CASSLRTGETEAFF. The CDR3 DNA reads TGTGCCAGCAGCTTGAGAACAGGCGAGACTGAAGCTTTCTTT.

The CDR3 here is CASALSGNYNEQFF. DNA of the CDR3: TGCGCCAGCGCCCTGTCCGGGAACTACAATGAGCAGTTCTTC. V and J are TRBV5-1 and TRBJ2-1, with D perhaps matching TRBD2 (5 bases). V was pared by 7 bases and J by 3 bases, with 14 bases between. The CDR3 contains 14 residues. Per the germline V gene, CDR1 is SGHRS and CDR2 is YFSETQ.

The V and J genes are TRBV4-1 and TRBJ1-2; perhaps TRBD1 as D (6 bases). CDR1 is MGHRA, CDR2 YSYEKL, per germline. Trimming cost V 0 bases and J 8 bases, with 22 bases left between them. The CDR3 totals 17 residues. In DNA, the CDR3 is TGCGCCAGCAGCCAAGATTCAAAACAGGGTTCTGTCTGGGGCTACACCTTC. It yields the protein CASSQDSKQGSVWGYTF.

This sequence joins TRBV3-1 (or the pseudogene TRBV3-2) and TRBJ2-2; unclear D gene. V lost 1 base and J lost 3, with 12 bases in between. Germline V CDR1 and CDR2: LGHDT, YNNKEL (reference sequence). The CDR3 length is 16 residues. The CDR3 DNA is TGTGCCAGCAGCCAAGGCACGAGGCGATACACCGGGGAGCTGTTTTTT. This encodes CASSQGTRRYTGELFF.

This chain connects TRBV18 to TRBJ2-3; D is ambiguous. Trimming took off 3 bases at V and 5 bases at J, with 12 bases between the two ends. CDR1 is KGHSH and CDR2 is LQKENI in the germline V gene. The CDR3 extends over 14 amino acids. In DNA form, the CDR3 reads TGTGCCAGCTCACCCTACCAGACTGTAGATACGCAGTATTTT. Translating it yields CASSPYQTVDTQYF.

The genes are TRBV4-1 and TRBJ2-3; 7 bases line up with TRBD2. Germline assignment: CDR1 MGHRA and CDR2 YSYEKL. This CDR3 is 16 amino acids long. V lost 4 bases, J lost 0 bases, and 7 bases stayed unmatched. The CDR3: CASSRGGLASTDTQYF. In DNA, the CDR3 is TGCGCCAGCAGCCGGGGGGGACTGGCTAGCACAGATACGCAGTATTTT.

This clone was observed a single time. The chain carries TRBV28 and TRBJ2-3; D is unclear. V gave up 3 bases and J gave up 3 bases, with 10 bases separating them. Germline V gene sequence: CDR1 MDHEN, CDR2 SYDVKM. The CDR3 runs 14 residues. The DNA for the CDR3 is TGTGCCAGCAGTTTGAGTCCTGCTACAGATACGCAGTATTTT. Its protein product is CASSLSPATDTQYF.

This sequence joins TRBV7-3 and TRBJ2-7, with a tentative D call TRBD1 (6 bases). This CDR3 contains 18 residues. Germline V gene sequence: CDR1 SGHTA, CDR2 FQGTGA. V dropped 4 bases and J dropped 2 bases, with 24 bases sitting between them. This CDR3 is CASSSTWPLDRSTYEQYF. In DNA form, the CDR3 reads TGTGCCAGCAGCTCCACCTGGCCCCTCGACAGGTCAACCTACGAGCAGTACTTC.

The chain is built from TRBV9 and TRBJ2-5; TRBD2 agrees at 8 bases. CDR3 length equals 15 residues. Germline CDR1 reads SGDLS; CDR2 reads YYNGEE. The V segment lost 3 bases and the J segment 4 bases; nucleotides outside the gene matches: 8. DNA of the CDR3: TGTGCCAGCAGCGGCCCTTGGGCGGGAGGAGAGACCCAGTACTTC. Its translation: CASSGPWAGGETQYF.